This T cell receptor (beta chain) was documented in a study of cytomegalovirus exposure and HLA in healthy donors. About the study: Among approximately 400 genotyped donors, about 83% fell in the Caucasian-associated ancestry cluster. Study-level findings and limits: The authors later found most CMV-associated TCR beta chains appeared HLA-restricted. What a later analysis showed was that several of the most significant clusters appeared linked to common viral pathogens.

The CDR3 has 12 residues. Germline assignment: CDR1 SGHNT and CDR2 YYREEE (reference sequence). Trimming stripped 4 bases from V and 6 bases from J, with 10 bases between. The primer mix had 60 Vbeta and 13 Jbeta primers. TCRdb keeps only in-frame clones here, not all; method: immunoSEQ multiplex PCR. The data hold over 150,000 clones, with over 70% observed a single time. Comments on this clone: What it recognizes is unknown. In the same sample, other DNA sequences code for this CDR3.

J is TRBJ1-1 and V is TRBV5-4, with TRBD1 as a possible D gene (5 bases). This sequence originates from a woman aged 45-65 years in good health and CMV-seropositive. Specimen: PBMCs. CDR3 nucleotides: TGTGCCAGCAGCCAGGGAGGTGCTGAAGCTTTCTTT. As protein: CASSQGGAEAFF.